The 5 T cell receptor beta chains given below trace back to one sample, sequenced in a study of response to subunit inactivated influenza vaccine. TCRdb redid the calling of the RT-PCR reads with MiXCR, one entry per CDR3 protein. The sample yields about 500,000 distinct CDR3 sequences, approximately 7.2% seen once. This sample comprised PBMCs from blood, obtained less than 30 months after vaccination. These receptors all stem from a man aged 50-75 years who received an inactivated influenza vaccine.

This clonotype was seen at least ten times. The CDR3 DNA reads as TGTGCCACCAGTGATTCGCGGGCGGATCAAGAGACCCAGTACTTC. Translating it yields CATSDSRADQETQYF. This rearrangement joins TRBV24-1 to TRBJ2-5; possibly TRBD2 for D (5 bases). Trimming shortened V by 2 bases and J by 2 bases, and 11 bases separated the two germline ends. Germline CDR1 is KGHDR and CDR2 is SFDVKD. The CDR3 is 15 amino acids.

The rearrangement joins TRBV2 to TRBJ1-5; 7 bases line up with TRBD1. The CDR3 has 14 residues. CDR1 SNHLY and CDR2 FYNNEI come from the germline V gene. Unmatched junction bases numbered 8, after V lost 5 bases and J lost 7 bases. CDR3 in amino acids: CASSSDRVGQPQHF. The CDR3 nucleotides read TGTGCCAGCAGTTCCGACAGGGTCGGGCAGCCCCAGCATTTT.

This clonotype was seen many times. The rearrangement uses TRBV4-2 and TRBJ2-3; D call uncertain. The CDR3 is 15 amino acids. The germline V gene has CDR1 LGHNA and CDR2 YNFKEQ. Trimming took off 2 bases at V and 3 bases at J, with 12 bases between the two ends. CDR3 DNA: TGTGCCAGCAGCCAACTAGAAAGCGCTACAGATACGCAGTATTTT. This encodes CASSQLESATDTQYF.

The chain has TRBV10-3 and TRBJ2-5, with D unresolved. Germline CDR1 is ENHRY and CDR2 is SYGVKD. The CDR3 runs 12 residues. The V end lost 8 bases, the J end lost 2 bases, and 9 bases lay between the germline ends. In DNA, the CDR3 is TGTGCCATCTCTTTATCACAAGAGACCCAGTACTTC. Translation gives CAISLSQETQYF.

This clonotype was detected a few times. The chain carries TRBV18 and TRBJ2-3; no clear D. V was shortened by 2 bases and J by 10 bases, with 10 bases between the two germline ends. There are 12 residues in the CDR3. Germline V gene lookup returns CDR1 KGHSH and CDR2 LQKENI. The DNA for the CDR3 is TGTGCCAGCTCACCAGAGAAACACTCGCAGTATTTT. Translated: CASSPEKHSQYF.